What follows are 31 T cell receptor beta chains derived from one specimen sequenced in a study of control samples from healthy donors and cancer patients. Here immunoSEQ multiplex PCR was the method, and the copy in TCRdb shows in-frame clones only, minus some. Of about 410,000 clones detected, about nine tenths appear once; the ten largest clones hold about 6.3%. Sample: PBMCs. These receptor sequences come from a man in his forties with head and neck cancer.

The rearrangement uses TRBV19 and TRBJ1-1, with 7 bases matching TRBD1. The length of the CDR3 is 14 residues. The junction had 5 bases not matched to a gene; V was cut back by 6 bases and J by 1 base. Germline CDR1 LNHDA, CDR2 SQIVND (reference sequence). DNA for the CDR3: TGTGCCAGTAGAAACAGGGGCTGGAACACTGAAGCTTTCTTT. This encodes CASRNRGWNTEAFF.

This sequence joins TRBV28 and TRBJ1-5; possibly TRBD1 for D (6 bases). CDR3 length equals 16 residues. With 4 bases removed from V and 3 bases from J, the gap between germline ends came to 16 bases. Germline CDR1 reads MDHEN; CDR2 reads SYDVKM. The CDR3 bases are TGTGCCAGCAGTTCTTGGGGGAGACAGGACAATCAGCCCCAGCATTTT. Protein product: CASSSWGRQDNQPQHF.

The sample holds one count of this clone. This sequence joins TRBV7-3 and TRBJ1-1, with D perhaps matching TRBD1 (5 bases). Germline assignment: CDR1 SGHTA and CDR2 FQGTGA. The CDR3 extends over 14 amino acids. The ends were cut back, 2 bases at V and 0 bases at J, with 7 bases in the middle. In nucleotides, the CDR3 is TGTGCCAGCAGCTTAGGGGGGGTGAACACTGAAGCTTTCTTT. Encoded protein: CASSLGGVNTEAFF.

The chain joins TRBV6-1 to TRBJ1-2, with D possibly matching TRBD1 (5 bases). The V gene lost 1 base and the J gene lost 3 bases, with 9 bases spanning the gap. This CDR3 is 14 amino acids long. Germline loops: CDR1 MNHNS, CDR2 SASEGT. CDR3 sequence: CASSEGWGDYGYTF. DNA of the CDR3: TGTGCCAGCAGTGAAGGTTGGGGCGACTATGGCTACACCTTC.

The V call is TRBV7-3, the J call TRBJ2-7; a possible D gene is TRBD1 (6 bases). CDR1 is SGHTA and CDR2 is FQGTGA in the germline V gene. Trimming took off 5 bases at V and 4 bases at J, with 18 bases between the two ends. The CDR3 is 15 residues long. The CDR3 DNA reads TGTGCCAGCAGCCCGGAAGGGGGAAGTGGTTACGAGCAGTACTTC. It yields the protein CASSPEGGSGYEQYF. Drawing the rest from reference TRBV7-3 and TRBJ2-7, the complete variable domain is GAGVSQTPSNKVTEKGKYVELRCDPISGHTALYWYRQSLGQGPEFLIYFQGTGAADDSGLPNDRFFAVRPEGSVSTLKIQRTERGDSAVYLCASSPEGGSGYEQYFGPGTRLTVT.

The rearrangement uses TRBV27 and TRBJ2-2; TRBD1 aligns across 9 bases. V lost 3 bases to trimming and J lost 7 bases; unmatched junction nucleotides: 6. Looked up from germline, CDR1 is MNHEY and CDR2 is SMNVEV (reference sequence). The CDR3 has 15 amino acids. Here the CDR3 reads CASSFRDRAYGELFF. For the CDR3, the DNA is TGTGCCAGCAGTTTTCGGGACAGGGCGTACGGGGAGCTGTTTTTT.

The chain joins TRBV6-6 to TRBJ1-1; D is undetermined. The V and J ends lost 5 bases and 5 bases respectively, with 15 bases between them. The CDR3 covers 14 residues. The germline gives CDR1 MNHNY, CDR2 SVGAGI (reference sequence). CDR3: CASSPRSSETEAFF. The CDR3 nucleotides are TGTGCCAGCAGTCCCCGGTCCAGCGAGACTGAAGCTTTCTTT.

The rearrangement uses TRBV7-2 and TRBJ2-1; maybe TRBD1 (5 bases). CDR1 is SGHTA and CDR2 is FQGNSA in the germline V gene. This CDR3 is 16 amino acids long. V shed 1 base and J shed 0 bases, with 10 bases lying between them. CDR3 region: CASSLEAGLSYNEQFF. The CDR3 DNA reads TGTGCCAGCAGCTTAGAGGCAGGGCTCTCCTACAATGAGCAGTTCTTC.

The V call is TRBV28, the J call TRBJ2-3; D may be TRBD1 (5 bases). CDR3 size: 15 residues. CDR1 and CDR2 (germline): MDHEN, SYDVKM. The V gene lost 7 bases and the J gene lost 1 base, with 15 bases spanning the gap. The CDR3 nucleotides are TGTGCCAGCACCTGGGGCGGATTTGGCACAGATACGCAGTATTTT. This gives the protein CASTWGGFGTDTQYF. The entire variable domain, with the rest obtained from reference TRBV28 and TRBJ2-3, is as follows: DVKVTQSSRYLVKRTGEKVFLECVQDMDHENMFWYRQDPGLGLRLIYFSYDVKMKEKGDIPEGYSVSREKKERFSLILESASTNQTSMYLCASTWGGFGTDTQYFGPGTRLTVL.

The J gene is TRBJ2-3, the V gene TRBV14, with D tentatively TRBD2 (6 bases). This CDR3 comprises 16 residues. Germline-derived CDR1 and CDR2 are SGHDN and FVKESK. The V end was cut by 5 bases, the J end by 2 bases, with 17 bases between. Here the CDR3 DNA reads TGTGCCAGCAGCTTTGGCGGGAACAGATTCACAGATACGCAGTATTTT. It translates to CASSFGGNRFTDTQYF.

CDR3 in amino acids: CASSVDVGTGVDSPLHF. The CDR3, as DNA: TGTGCCAGCAGCGTAGATGTTGGGACAGGGGTTGATTCACCCCTCCACTTT. The V gene is TRBV9, the J gene TRBJ1-6, with 10 nucleotides matching TRBD1. Germline V gene lookup returns CDR1 SGDLS and CDR2 YYNGEE. V lost 0 bases and J lost 8; bases outside the gene matches: 8. The CDR3 is 17 residues long.

The chain carries TRBV7-3 and TRBJ1-2; TRBD1 aligns across 8 bases. The CDR3 totals 14 residues. V lost 5 bases to trimming and J lost 4 bases; unmatched junction nucleotides: 6. CDR1 is SGHTA and CDR2 is FQGTGA in the germline V gene. CDR3 loop: CASSPTGVGYGYTF. CDR3 DNA: TGTGCCAGCAGCCCGACAGGGGTCGGCTATGGCTACACCTTC. The full variable domain, its missing parts supplied by reference TRBV7-3 and TRBJ1-2, is GAGVSQTPSNKVTEKGKYVELRCDPISGHTALYWYRQSLGQGPEFLIYFQGTGAADDSGLPNDRFFAVRPEGSVSTLKIQRTERGDSAVYLCASSPTGVGYGYTFGSGTRLTVV.

V usage is TRBV19 and J usage is TRBJ1-1; D gene ambiguous. CDR1 and CDR2 from the germline V gene are LNHDA and SQIVND (reference sequence). The CDR3 covers 13 residues. V dropped 5 bases and J dropped 4 bases, with 11 bases sitting between them. CDR3 sequence reads: CASSGEVVTEAFF. CDR3 DNA sequence: TGTGCCAGTAGTGGGGAAGTAGTCACTGAAGCTTTCTTT. The full variable domain, completed using reference TRBV19 and TRBJ1-1, is DGGITQSPKYLFRKEGQNVTLSCEQNLNHDAMYWYRQDPGQGLRLIYYSQIVNDFQKGDIAEGYSVSREKKESFPLTVTSAQKNPTAFYLCASSGEVVTEAFFGQGTRLTVV.

On this clone itself: One end of the junction fails to match germline, which may point to a read error. V is TRBV7-2 and J is TRBJ2-7; 8 bases are shared with TRBD2. This CDR3 comprises 13 residues. Germline CDR1 is SGHTA and CDR2 is FQGNSA. As DNA, the CDR3 is TGTGCCAGCAGCCCCGACTGGCGGGGGGCGCCAGACTTC. Residues: CASSPDWRGAPDF.

This chain connects TRBV7-6 to TRBJ2-3; D is tentatively TRBD1 or TRBD2 (5 bases each). V was shortened by 5 bases and J by 2 bases, with 17 bases between the two germline ends. The CDR3 consists of 16 residues. The germline gives CDR1 SGHVS, CDR2 FNYEAQ. CDR3 bases: TGTGCCAGCAGCCTACCCCCCGGGACCCACACAGATACGCAGTATTTT. Encoded protein: CASSLPPGTHTDTQYF.

The rearrangement joins TRBV19 to TRBJ1-1; TRBD1 is a possible D gene (5 bases). V was cut by 5 bases and J by 1 base, with 8 bases left in between. Looked up from germline, CDR1 is LNHDA and CDR2 is SQIVND (reference sequence). This CDR3 has 13 amino acids. The CDR3 sequence: CASSSGGNTEAFF. In DNA form, the CDR3 reads TGTGCCAGTAGTTCGGGGGGGAACACTGAAGCTTTCTTT.

This chain joins TRBV18 and TRBJ2-3; 9 bases are a match to TRBD1. In germline, CDR1 is KGHSH, CDR2 LQKENI. Trimming at V came to 5 bases and at J to 4 bases, leaving 10 bases not matched to a gene. The CDR3 contains 16 residues. The CDR3 DNA is TGTGCCAGCTCATCTGACCGGGACAGGGCTTCAGATACGCAGTATTTT. This gives the protein CASSSDRDRASDTQYF.

About this clone: One junction end disagrees with the germline gene, perhaps due to a read error. Other nucleotide sequences from this sample produce the same CDR3. The CDR3 loop reads CASSEPTSGKYYEQYF. The CDR3 coding sequence is TGCGCCAGCAGTGAGCCGACTAGCGGGAAATACTACGAGCAGTACTTT. The chain employs TRBV10-2 and TRBJ2-7, with 11 nucleotides matching TRBD2. Germline V lookup: CDR1 WSHSY, CDR2 SAAADI. This CDR3 has 16 amino acids.

This clone has just one count. This chain links TRBV7-2 with TRBJ1-3, with TRBD1 matching 7 bases. Germline V gene data show CDR1 as SGHTA and CDR2 as FQGNSA. The V and J ends lost 1 base and 8 bases, in that order; junction bases with no gene match: 5. The length of the CDR3 is 14 residues. In nucleotides, the CDR3 is TGTGCCAGCAGCTTAGGACAGGGCCAAGACACCATATATTTT. The encoded protein is CASSLGQGQDTIYF.

The CDR3 sequence: CASSTQGGYNEQFF. CDR3 coding DNA: TGTGCCAGCAGCACTCAGGGGGGATACAATGAGCAGTTCTTC. The chain links TRBV7-9 to TRBJ2-1; tentatively, D is TRBD1 (7 bases). The ends were cut back, 5 bases at V and 4 bases at J, with 12 bases in the middle. This CDR3 spans 14 amino acids. Germline CDR1 reads SEHNR; CDR2 reads FQNEAQ (reference sequence).

V usage is TRBV7-9 and J usage is TRBJ1-3; the match to TRBD1 covers 7 bases. Germline lookup yields CDR1 SEHNR and CDR2 FQNEAQ (reference sequence). J was trimmed by 7 bases and V by 4 bases; bases with no gene match: 19. This CDR3 has 18 amino acids. DNA for the CDR3: TGTGCCAGCAGCTGGGGGGGCGACCGGGACAGCCGTCGGAACACCATATATTTT. Its protein product is CASSWGGDRDSRRNTIYF.

The rearrangement uses TRBV7-2 and TRBJ1-1; D call uncertain. With 5 bases removed from V and 2 bases from J, the gap between germline ends came to 12 bases. The V gene's germline CDR1 is SGHTA and CDR2 FQGNSA. The CDR3 is 14 residues long. The CDR3 DNA sequence: TGTGCCAGCAGCCTGCTACGCGGTAACACTGAAGCTTTCTTT. Translated: CASSLLRGNTEAFF.

The chain uses TRBV30 and TRBJ2-7; D tentatively reads TRBD1 or TRBD2 (5 bases each). V lost 2 bases and J lost 0, with 11 bases in between. CDR3 length equals 14 residues. Looked up from germline, CDR1 is GTSNPN and CDR2 is SVGIG (reference sequence). The chain's CDR3 is CAWSTGALSYEQYF. In DNA form, the CDR3 reads TGTGCCTGGAGTACCGGGGCCCTCTCCTACGAGCAGTACTTC.

This chain joins TRBV18 and TRBJ1-4; D is uncertain. The CDR3 contains 15 residues. CDR1 and CDR2 (germline): KGHSH, LQKENI. V gave up 3 bases and J gave up 4 bases, with 12 bases separating them. The chain's CDR3 is CASSPFGELNEKLFF. The CDR3 nucleotides are TGTGCCAGCTCACCTTTCGGGGAACTTAATGAAAAACTGTTTTTT. Supplemented by reference TRBV18 and TRBJ1-4, the full variable domain reads NAGVMQNPRHLVRRRGQEARLRCSPMKGHSHVYWYRQLPEEGLKFMVYLQKENIIDESGMPKERFSAEFPKEGPSILRIQQVVRGDSAAYFCASSPFGELNEKLFFGSGTQLSVL.

The chain uses TRBV11-2 and TRBJ1-3; D may be TRBD1 (5 bases). Germline V gives CDR1 SGHAT, CDR2 FQNNGV. Trimming pared 5 bases from V and 0 bases from J, leaving 11 bases between. CDR3 length: 15 residues. The CDR3 loop reads CASSLGAISGNTIYF. DNA for the CDR3: TGTGCCAGCAGCCTAGGGGCGATCTCTGGAAACACCATATATTTT.

The CDR3 bases are TGTGCCAGCAGCGCGGGGGGGGGCCCCCGACCTGAAGCTTTCTTT. Protein: CASSAGGGPRPEAFF. The chain links TRBV9 to TRBJ1-1, with D perhaps TRBD1 (6 bases). Germline V CDR1 and CDR2: SGDLS, YYNGEE. The CDR3 contains 15 residues. The V gene lost 3 bases and the J gene lost 6 bases, with 18 bases spanning the gap.

The V call is TRBV6-5, the J call TRBJ2-3; perhaps TRBD1 as D (5 bases). This CDR3 is built from 15 residues. CDR1 and CDR2 from the germline V gene are MNHEY and SVGAGI. V was trimmed by 4 bases and J by 0 bases, leaving 11 bases between them. CDR3 nucleotides: TGTGCCAGCAGTTCTCAGACAGCCAGCACAGATACGCAGTATTTT. Translation gives CASSSQTASTDTQYF.

The chain employs TRBV10-1 and TRBJ2-5; D gene unclear. V gave up 4 bases and J gave up 2 bases, with 8 bases separating them. Germline V gene data show CDR1 as WNHNN and CDR2 as SYGVQD (reference sequence). CDR3 length equals 13 residues. The CDR3 is CASSGTQQETQYF. CDR3 nucleotides: TGCGCCAGCAGTGGGACGCAACAAGAGACCCAGTACTTC.

This chain joins TRBV29-1 and TRBJ1-5; D is uncertain. Germline CDR1 SQVTM, CDR2 ANQGSEA. Trimming cost V 4 bases and J 4 bases, with 8 bases left between them. This CDR3 comprises 12 residues. CDR3 sequence (DNA): TGCAGCGTTGCCCAGTTGAATCAGCCCCAGCATTTT. Translated: CSVAQLNQPQHF. Full variable domain (outside the CDR3, taken from reference TRBV29-1 and TRBJ1-5): SAVISQKPSRDICQRGTSLTIQCQVDSQVTMMFWYRQQPGQSLTLIATANQGSEATYESGFVIDKFPISRPNLTFSTLTVSNMSPEDSSIYLCSVAQLNQPQHFGDGTRLSIL.

The chain has TRBV19 and TRBJ2-6; D is ambiguous. CDR3 length: 11 residues. Germline CDR1 is LNHDA and CDR2 is SQIVND (reference sequence). V gave up 7 bases and J gave up 2 bases, with 0 bases separating them. CDR3 residues: CASTGANVLTF. DNA for the CDR3: TGTGCCAGTACTGGGGCCAACGTCCTGACTTTC.

The chain employs TRBV19 and TRBJ2-5; 9 bases match TRBD1. Germline V CDR1 and CDR2: LNHDA, SQIVND (reference sequence). CDR3 length equals 13 residues. After removal of 7 bases from V and 5 bases from J, the junction contained 5 bases not matched to a gene. CDR3 in amino acids: CASKTGGGETQYF. The CDR3 nucleotides are TGTGCCAGTAAGACAGGGGGAGGGGAGACCCAGTACTTC.